The following is a TCR beta chain sequence with its context. Eight distinct reactions (per sample) were used to make the cDNA. TCRdb re-called the 5' RACE reads and shows each CDR3 protein once, DNA omitted. The table for this sample gives approximately 400,000 distinct CDR3 sequences. These data come from a study of monozygotic twins with inflammatory bowel disease. Per the germline V gene, CDR1 is SGHRS and CDR2 is YFSETQ. The length of the CDR3 is 14 residues. Sequenced material: blood. The chain carries TRBV5-1 and TRBJ2-2; TCRdb's D call of TRBD1 is untestable without DNA. The origin of this receptor is a human donor with ulcerative colitis or Crohn's disease, or a healthy co-twin of an affected twin (not recorded which). The CDR3 protein is CASSLAVGAGELFF.